The clone carrying this TCR beta chain was seen a handful of times. Antigen specificity is unknown. The TCRbeta library was prepared with unique molecular identifiers. TCRdb fed the PCR reads into MiXCR, producing one record per CDR3 protein. The sample holds approximately 350,000 distinct CDR3 sequences, roughly 16% seen once. This entry belongs to a study of T-cell reconstitution after alpha-beta-depleted transplantation in children. Overall study findings and caveats: High day-60 TCRbeta diversity in some patients came from surviving recipient T cells and thymic progenitors.

The CDR3 consists of 16 residues. From germline, CDR1 is MNHEY and CDR2 SVGEGT. The ends were cut back, 4 bases at V and 2 bases at J, with 15 bases in the middle. The sample was PBMCs, mostly from graft donor cells, taken 360 days after TCRalphabeta/CD19-depleted stem cell transplant. The TCR was taken from a male patient aged 2 to 10 who had a stem cell transplant for acute lymphoblastic leukemia, so the T cells may come from the graft donor. The rearrangement joins TRBV6-2 or TRBV6-3 to TRBJ1-5, with a possible D match to TRBD1 (5 bases). CDR3 in DNA: TGTGCCAGCAGTTTAAACCGGGGACGGGGCAATCAGCCCCAGCATTTT. Protein: CASSLNRGRGNQPQHF.